A single sample gave rise to the 18 T cell receptor beta chains below, sequenced in a study of somatic mutations in cytotoxic T cells in rheumatoid arthritis. This table comes from immunoSEQ multiplex PCR, and its TCRdb copy is limited to in-frame clones, with some not included. Here the sample spans tens of thousands of clones, over 80% being singletons. The sample consisted of CD8+ T cells sorted from blood. The origin of the receptors is an adult with rheumatoid arthritis.

This chain links TRBV4-1 with TRBJ2-1; no definite D call. Trimming removed 5 bases at V and 10 bases at J, with 9 bases between. CDR1 is MGHRA, CDR2 YSYEKL, per germline. The CDR3 is made up of 11 amino acids. The CDR3 here is CASSMGSEQFF. Here the CDR3 DNA reads TGCGCCAGCAGCATGGGAAGCGAGCAGTTCTTC.

This clone was recorded once. This chain joins TRBV27 and TRBJ1-5, with D tentatively TRBD1 (5 bases). The CDR3 spans 13 residues. Per germline, CDR1 MNHEY and CDR2 SMNVEV (reference sequence). The ends were cut back, 6 bases at V and 8 bases at J, with 14 bases in the middle. The CDR3 loop reads CASSRGPYEPQHF. In DNA form, the CDR3 reads TGTGCCAGCAGCCGGGGACCGTACGAGCCCCAGCATTTT.

The chain has TRBV28 and TRBJ1-1; D unclear. CDR1 and CDR2 from the germline V gene are MDHEN and SYDVKM. This CDR3 is 14 amino acids long. Trimming stripped 5 bases from V and 1 base from J, with 11 bases between. DNA for the CDR3: TGTGCCAGCAGTCGACATACCGCGAACACTGAAGCTTTCTTT. Amino acids: CASSRHTANTEAFF.

V usage is TRBV2 and J usage is TRBJ1-5, with a weak D call TRBD1 (5 bases). Germline CDR1 is SNHLY and CDR2 is FYNNEI. With 6 bases removed from V and 4 bases from J, the gap between germline ends came to 10 bases. The CDR3 is 13 amino acids. The CDR3 loop is CASRGRRNQPQHF. The CDR3 DNA reads TGTGCCAGCAGGGGGCGGAGGAATCAGCCCCAGCATTTT.

This clone occurred a few times. The chain recombines TRBV7-9 with TRBJ1-1; D not resolved. There are 13 residues in the CDR3. Trimming cost V 4 bases and J 1 base, with 7 bases left between them. Germline V CDR1 and CDR2: SEHNR, FQNEAQ (reference sequence). CDR3 sequence: CASSSERNTEAFF. CDR3 coding DNA: TGTGCCAGCAGCTCAGAGCGGAACACTGAAGCTTTCTTT.

The chain employs TRBV5-1 and TRBJ1-4, with D hard to call. V lost 4 bases, J lost 13 bases, and 5 bases lay in between. The length of the CDR3 is 9 residues. Germline CDR1 reads SGHRS; CDR2 reads YFSETQ. This CDR3 is CASSPGLFF. The CDR3 nucleotides are TGCGCCAGCAGCCCTGGACTGTTTTTT.

The chain carries TRBV10-3 and TRBJ2-1; D unclear. Trimming cost V 0 bases and J 5 bases, with 14 bases left between them. The CDR3 runs 16 residues. CDR1 is ENHRY, CDR2 SYGVKD, per germline. CDR3 DNA: TGTGCCATCAGTGAGTCGGGTCCAAGGGCCCACAATGAGCAGTTCTTC. Translating gives CAISESGPRAHNEQFF.

This chain connects TRBV27 to TRBJ1-5; D uncertain. Trimming took 0 bases from V and 1 from J, leaving 4 bases between them. This CDR3 region has 14 residues. CDR1 is MNHEY and CDR2 is SMNVEV in the germline V gene (reference sequence). DNA for the CDR3: TGTGCCAGCAGTTTATCTTCGAGCAATCAGCCCCAGCATTTT. The encoded protein is CASSLSSSNQPQHF.

This clone is a singleton in its sample. The chain is built from TRBV13 and TRBJ2-3; D is unclear. Germline V gene lookup returns CDR1 PRHDT and CDR2 FYEKMQ (reference sequence). The CDR3 is 15 residues long. V gave up 0 bases and J gave up 2 bases, with 9 bases separating them. The CDR3 DNA sequence: TGTGCCAGCAGCTTAGGCCTGGACCCCACAGATACGCAGTATTTT. It translates to CASSLGLDPTDTQYF.

This chain uses TRBV9 with TRBJ2-7; D is perhaps TRBD1 (6 bases). Germline V gene sequence: CDR1 SGDLS, CDR2 YYNGEE. V gave up 4 bases and J gave up 0 bases, with 14 bases separating them. The CDR3 totals 15 residues. CDR3 coding DNA: TGTGCCAGCAGCAAGGGGGTCGTCTCCTCCTACGAGCAGTACTTC. The encoded protein is CASSKGVVSSYEQYF.

V and J are TRBV7-8 and TRBJ2-3, with 12 bases identical to TRBD2. V lost 5 bases to trimming and J lost 2 bases; unmatched junction nucleotides: 11. The germline V gene encodes CDR1 SGHVS and CDR2 FQNEAQ. The CDR3 runs 18 residues. The CDR3 sequence: CASSIRLAGDFNTDTQYF. As DNA, the CDR3 is TGTGCCAGCAGCATCCGACTAGCGGGAGACTTCAACACAGATACGCAGTATTTT.

This sequence joins TRBV28 and TRBJ2-5; D is unresolved. The CDR3 runs 11 residues. Trimming shortened V by 8 bases and J by 4 bases, and 8 bases separated the two germline ends. Looked up from germline, CDR1 is MDHEN and CDR2 is SYDVKM. As DNA, the CDR3 is TGTGCCAGCCTTTCTGGAGAGACCCAGTACTTC. Amino acids: CASLSGETQYF.

The chain carries TRBV6-1 and TRBJ2-1, with TRBD2 identical over 7 bases. This CDR3 comprises 14 residues. Trimming cost V 4 bases and J 6 bases; bases outside gene matches: 6. Germline CDR1 reads MNHNS; CDR2 reads SASEGT. CDR3 protein: CASSVAGVANEQFF. The CDR3 DNA reads TGTGCCAGCAGTGTGGCGGGAGTGGCCAATGAGCAGTTCTTC.

The CDR3 DNA reads TGTGCCAGCAAGGAGACCGGGGCTTTGAGCACTGAAGCTTTCTTT. Translating it yields CASKETGALSTEAFF. The gene calls are TRBV14 and TRBJ1-1; TRBD1 is a possible D gene (5 bases). The ends were cut back, 7 bases at V and 4 bases at J, with 19 bases in the middle. The CDR3 has 15 amino acids. The germline V gene encodes CDR1 SGHDN and CDR2 FVKESK.

This chain uses TRBV28 with TRBJ1-5, with D uncertain. Germline lookup yields CDR1 MDHEN and CDR2 SYDVKM. The V gene lost 4 bases and the J gene lost 5 bases, with 6 bases spanning the gap. The CDR3 is made up of 12 amino acids. CDR3 bases: TGTGCCAGCAGTTCCACACATCAGCCCCAGCATTTT. Residues: CASSSTHQPQHF.

The J gene is TRBJ2-7, the V gene TRBV9; D not resolved. CDR1 is SGDLS and CDR2 is YYNGEE in the germline V gene. Trimming took 4 bases from V and 0 from J, leaving 8 bases between them. CDR3 size: 13 residues. CDR3 sequence (DNA): TGTGCCAGCAGCCTGAACCCCTCCTACGAGCAGTACTTC. Encoded protein: CASSLNPSYEQYF. Variable domain in full (rest from reference TRBV9 and TRBJ2-7): DSGVTQTPKHLITATGQRVTLRCSPRSGDLSVYWYQQSLDQGLQFLIQYYNGEERAKGNILERFSAQQFPDLHSELNLSSLELGDSALYFCASSLNPSYEQYFGPGTRLTVT.

V and J are TRBV11-3 and TRBJ2-1; the match to TRBD2 covers 7 bases. V was clipped by 5 bases and J by 4 bases; unmatched bases: 8. The CDR3 is 15 amino acids. Looked up from germline, CDR1 is SGHNT and CDR2 is YENEEA. This chain's CDR3 is CASSPKSGTYNEQFF. In DNA form, the CDR3 reads TGTGCCAGCAGCCCCAAAAGCGGGACTTACAATGAGCAGTTCTTC.

The chain employs TRBV5-1 and TRBJ1-4, with D unresolved. Trimming stripped 4 bases from V and 5 bases from J, with 12 bases between. Germline V gene lookup returns CDR1 SGHRS and CDR2 YFSETQ. The CDR3 consists of 14 residues. In DNA, the CDR3 is TGCGCCAGCAGCCCGAGGACTAAAAATGAAAAACTGTTTTTT. It translates to CASSPRTKNEKLFF.